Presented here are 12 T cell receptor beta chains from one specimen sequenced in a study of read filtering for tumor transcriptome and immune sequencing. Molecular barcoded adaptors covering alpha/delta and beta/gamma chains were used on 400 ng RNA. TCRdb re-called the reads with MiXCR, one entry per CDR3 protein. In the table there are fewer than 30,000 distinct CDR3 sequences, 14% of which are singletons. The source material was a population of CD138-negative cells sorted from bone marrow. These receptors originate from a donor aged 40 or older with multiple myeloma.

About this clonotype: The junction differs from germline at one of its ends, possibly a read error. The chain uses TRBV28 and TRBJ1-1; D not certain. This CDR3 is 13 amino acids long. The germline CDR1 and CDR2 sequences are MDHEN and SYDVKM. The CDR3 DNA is TGTGCCAGCAGTCCTCCGGGCTACACTGACGCTTTCTTT. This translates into CASSPPGYTDAFF. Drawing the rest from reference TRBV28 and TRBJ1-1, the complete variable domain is DVKVTQSSRYLVKRTGEKVFLECVQDMDHENMFWYRQDPGLGLRLIYFSYDVKMKEKGDIPEGYSVSREKKERFSLILESASTNQTSMYLCASSPPGYTDAFFGQGTRLTVV.

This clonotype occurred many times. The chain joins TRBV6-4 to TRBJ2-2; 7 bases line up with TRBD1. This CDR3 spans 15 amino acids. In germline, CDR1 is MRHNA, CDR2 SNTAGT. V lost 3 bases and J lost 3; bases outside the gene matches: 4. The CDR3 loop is CASSETGLDTGELFF. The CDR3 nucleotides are TGTGCCAGCAGTGAGACAGGGCTCGACACCGGGGAGCTGTTTTTT.

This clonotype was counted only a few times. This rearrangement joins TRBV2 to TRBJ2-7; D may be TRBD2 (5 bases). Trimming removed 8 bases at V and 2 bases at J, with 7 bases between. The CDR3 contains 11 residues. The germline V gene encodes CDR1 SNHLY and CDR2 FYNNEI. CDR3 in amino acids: CASGSTYEQYF. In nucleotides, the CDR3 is TGTGCCAGCGGGAGTACCTACGAGCAGTACTTC.

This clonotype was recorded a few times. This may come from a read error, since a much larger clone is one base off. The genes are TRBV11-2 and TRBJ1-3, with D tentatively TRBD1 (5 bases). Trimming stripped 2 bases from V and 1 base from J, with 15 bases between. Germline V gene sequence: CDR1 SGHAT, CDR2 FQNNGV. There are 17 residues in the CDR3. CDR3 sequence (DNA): TGTGCCAGCAGCTTAACGGGGGTTGCAGGGTCTGGAAACACCATATATTTT. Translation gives CASSLTGVAGSGNTIYF.

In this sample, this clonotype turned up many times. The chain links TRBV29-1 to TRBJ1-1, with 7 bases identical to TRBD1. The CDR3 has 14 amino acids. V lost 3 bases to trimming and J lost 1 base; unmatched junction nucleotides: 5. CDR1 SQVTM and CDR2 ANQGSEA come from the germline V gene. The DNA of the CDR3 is TGCAGCGTTGATTCGGGACAGACGAACACTGAAGCTTTCTTT. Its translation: CSVDSGQTNTEAFF.

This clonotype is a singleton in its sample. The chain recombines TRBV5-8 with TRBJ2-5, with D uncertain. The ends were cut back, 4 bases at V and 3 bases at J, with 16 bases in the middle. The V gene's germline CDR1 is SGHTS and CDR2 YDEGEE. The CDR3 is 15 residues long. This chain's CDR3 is CASSPPWGTEETQYF. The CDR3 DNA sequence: TGTGCCAGCAGCCCCCCCTGGGGAACGGAAGAGACCCAGTACTTC.

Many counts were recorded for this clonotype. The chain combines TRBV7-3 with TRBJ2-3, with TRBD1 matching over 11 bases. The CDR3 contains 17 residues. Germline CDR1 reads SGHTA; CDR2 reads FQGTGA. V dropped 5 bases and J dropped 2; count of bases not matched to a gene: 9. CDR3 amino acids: CASSPAGTGGLTDTQYF. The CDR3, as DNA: TGTGCCAGCAGCCCAGCCGGGACAGGGGGTCTCACAGATACGCAGTATTTT.

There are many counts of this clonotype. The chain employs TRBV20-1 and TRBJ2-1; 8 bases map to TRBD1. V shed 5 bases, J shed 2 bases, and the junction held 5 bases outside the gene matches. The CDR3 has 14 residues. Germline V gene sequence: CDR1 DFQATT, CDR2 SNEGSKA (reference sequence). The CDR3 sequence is CSALAGGPYNEQFF. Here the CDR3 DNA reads TGCAGTGCTTTGGCAGGGGGCCCCTACAATGAGCAGTTCTTC.

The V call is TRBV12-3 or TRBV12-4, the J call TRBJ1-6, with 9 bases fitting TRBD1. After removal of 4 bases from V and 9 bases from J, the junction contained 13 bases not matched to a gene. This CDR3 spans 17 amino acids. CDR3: CASSSPTGTGLTSPLHF. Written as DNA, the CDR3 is TGTGCCAGCAGTTCCCCAACCGGGACAGGGTTAACTTCACCCCTCCACTTT.

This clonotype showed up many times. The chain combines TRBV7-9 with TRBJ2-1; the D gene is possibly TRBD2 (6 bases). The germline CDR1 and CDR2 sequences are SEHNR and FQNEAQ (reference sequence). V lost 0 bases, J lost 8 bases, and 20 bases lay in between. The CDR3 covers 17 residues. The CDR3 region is CASSLADRDSRTDEQFF. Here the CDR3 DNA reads TGTGCCAGCAGCTTAGCGGACCGGGACTCGAGGACGGATGAGCAGTTCTTC.

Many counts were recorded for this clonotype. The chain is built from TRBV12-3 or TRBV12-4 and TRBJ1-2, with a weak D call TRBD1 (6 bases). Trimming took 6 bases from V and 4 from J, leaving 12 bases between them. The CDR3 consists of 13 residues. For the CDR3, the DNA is TGTGCCAGCAGATTGACAGGAACCTATGGCTACACCTTC. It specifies CASRLTGTYGYTF.

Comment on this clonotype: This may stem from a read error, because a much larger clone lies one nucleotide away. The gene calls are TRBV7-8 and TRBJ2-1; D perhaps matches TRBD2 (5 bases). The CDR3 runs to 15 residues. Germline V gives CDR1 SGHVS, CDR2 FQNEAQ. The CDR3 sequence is CVSSLGSVPYNEQFF. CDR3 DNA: TGTGTCAGCAGCTTAGGTAGCGTACCCTACAATGAGCAGTTCTTC.